This T cell receptor beta chain stems from a study of blood T cell repertoires in COVID-19. Study background: Specimens from acute and convalescent COVID-19 originated in the United States, Italy and Spain. Sources were T cells, B-cell-depleted T cells, or PBMCs; the material itself was cDNA or gDNA.

Germline-derived CDR1 and CDR2 are SEHNR and FQNEAQ (reference sequence). The CDR3 has 16 amino acids. V gave up 3 bases and J gave up 4 bases; unmatched junction bases: 8. This clone has a handful of counts. Authors' data handling: Quantification of nucleated cells was approximated via reference gene primer amplification. Libraries were prepared by immunoSEQ multiplex PCR; TCRdb keeps only in-frame clonotypes and omits some of them. That table furnishes V, J and clone size, whereas the DNA furnished D and trimming. In the table there are 120,000 to 150,000 clones, 85% to 90% of which are singletons. The sample comprised peripheral blood. The origin of this receptor is an elderly woman with acute or convalescent COVID-19. V usage is TRBV7-9 and J usage is TRBJ2-2, with 7 bases that match TRBD2. CDR3 DNA: TGTGCCAGCAGCTTCTCGGTTGGGAGGGTCACCGGGGAGCTGTTTTTT. It translates to CASSFSVGRVTGELFF.